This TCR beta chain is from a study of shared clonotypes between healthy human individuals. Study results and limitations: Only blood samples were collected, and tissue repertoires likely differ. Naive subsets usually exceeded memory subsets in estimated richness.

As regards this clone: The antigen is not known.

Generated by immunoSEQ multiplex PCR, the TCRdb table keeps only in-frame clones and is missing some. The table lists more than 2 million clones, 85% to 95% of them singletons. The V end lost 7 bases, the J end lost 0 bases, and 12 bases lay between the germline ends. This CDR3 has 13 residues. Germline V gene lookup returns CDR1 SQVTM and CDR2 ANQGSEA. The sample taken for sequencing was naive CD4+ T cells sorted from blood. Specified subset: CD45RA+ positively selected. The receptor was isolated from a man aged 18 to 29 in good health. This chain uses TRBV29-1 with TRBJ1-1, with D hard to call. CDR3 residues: CSAIDTLNTEAFF. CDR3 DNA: TGCAGCGCTATCGACACCTTGAACACTGAAGCTTTCTTT.